Detailed here is one TCR beta chain. Its specificity is not known. The same CDR3 also results from other DNA sequences found in this sample. V was trimmed by 3 bases and J by 4 bases, leaving 7 bases between them. The CDR3 spans 12 residues. Germline V gene sequence: CDR1 SGHVS, CDR2 FQNEAQ. This entry comes from a study of shared clonotypes between healthy human individuals. Study-level information: The study drew on a couple of women and a few men aged 18 to 49 as donors. Whole-study findings and limits: The naive CD4 repertoires of a few donors were compared, and around 5% of clonotypes were shared. Against clonotypes common to all four donors, non-shared ones had lower generation probabilities.

Method: immunoSEQ multiplex PCR; TCRdb's copy keeps in-frame clones and lacks some. Altogether around 2.1 million clones are present, 85% to 95% being singletons, with the ten largest covering more than 1.5%. Terminally differentiated effector memory CD45RA+ cells were left out of the naive CD8 fraction, which was CD45RO-negative and positively selected for CCR7. This clonotype was obtained from a man aged 18 to 29 in good health. Some clones in this sample may be carry-over from other donors' samples. The specimen sequenced was naive CD8+ T cells from PBMCs. This chain links TRBV7-8 with TRBJ2-7, with a tentative D call TRBD2 (6 bases). The CDR3 bases are TGTGCCAGCAGCTTCGGGAGTTACGAGCAGTACTTC. This encodes CASSFGSYEQYF.